This T cell receptor (beta chain) was captured in a study of T cell clonotyping in hematopoietic cell transplantation. Germline loops: CDR1 SNHLY, CDR2 FYNNEI. V lost 7 bases, J lost 5 bases, and 4 bases stayed unmatched. The CDR3 loop spans 12 amino acids. The protocol was immunoSEQ multiplex PCR, while the TCRdb copy is restricted to in-frame clones and leaves out a portion. Here the sample spans under 13,000 clones, approximately 88% being singletons. The rearrangement links TRBV2 to TRBJ2-5; 7 nucleotides align to TRBD1. This TCR was recovered from a male patient in his sixties or seventies who had an allogeneic stem cell transplant from an unrelated donor, so the T cells may come from the graft donor. Some clones in this sample may be carry-over from other donors' samples. The input for sequencing was PBMCs, taken 180 days after allogeneic stem cell transplant. The CDR3 DNA is TGTGCCAGCAAGCAGACAGGGGAGACCCAGTACTTC. Its translation: CASKQTGETQYF.